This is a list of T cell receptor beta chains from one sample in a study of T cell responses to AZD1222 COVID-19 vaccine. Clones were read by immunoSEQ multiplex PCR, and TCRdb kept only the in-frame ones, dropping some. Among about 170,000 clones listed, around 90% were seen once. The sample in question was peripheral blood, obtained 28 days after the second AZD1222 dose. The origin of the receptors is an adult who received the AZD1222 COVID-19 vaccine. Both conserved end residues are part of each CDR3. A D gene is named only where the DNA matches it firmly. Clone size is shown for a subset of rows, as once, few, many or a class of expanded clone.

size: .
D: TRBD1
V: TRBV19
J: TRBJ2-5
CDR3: CASSPMIGQGQTQYF
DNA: TGTGCCAGTAGCCCAATGATCGGACAGGGTCAGACCCAGTACTTC

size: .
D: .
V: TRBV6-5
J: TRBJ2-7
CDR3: CASSVGPKYEQYF
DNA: TGTGCCAGCAGCGTCGGACCGAAGTACGAGCAGTACTTC

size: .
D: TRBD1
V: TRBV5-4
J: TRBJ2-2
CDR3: CASSSKTGDGELFF
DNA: TGTGCCAGCAGCTCTAAGACAGGGGACGGGGAGCTGTTTTTT

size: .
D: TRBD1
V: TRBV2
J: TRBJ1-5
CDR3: CASSEQGAGNQPQHF
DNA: TGTGCCAGCAGTGAACAGGGGGCGGGCAATCAGCCCCAGCATTTT

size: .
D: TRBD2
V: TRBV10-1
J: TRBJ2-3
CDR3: CASSPQRGGPTDTQYF
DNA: TGCGCCAGCAGTCCCCAGCGGGGGGGCCCTACAGATACGCAGTATTTT

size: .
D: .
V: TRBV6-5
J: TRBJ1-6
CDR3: CASSGTNNSPLHF
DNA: TGTGCCAGTTCCGGGACGAACAATTCACCCCTCCACTTT

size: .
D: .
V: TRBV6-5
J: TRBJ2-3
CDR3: CASSLASTDTQYF
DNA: TGTGCCAGCAGTTTAGCAAGCACAGATACGCAGTATTTT

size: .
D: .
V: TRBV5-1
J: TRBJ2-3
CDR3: CASSPPSGTDTQYF
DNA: TGCGCCAGCAGCCCTCCCTCAGGGACAGATACGCAGTATTTT

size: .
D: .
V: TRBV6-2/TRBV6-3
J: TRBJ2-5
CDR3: CASSYGTGVETQYF
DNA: TGTGCCAGCAGTTACGGTACCGGGGTGGAGACCCAGTACTTC

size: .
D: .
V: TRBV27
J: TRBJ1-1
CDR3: CASFRRGTEAFF
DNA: TGTGCCAGCTTTAGGAGGGGGACTGAAGCTTTCTTT

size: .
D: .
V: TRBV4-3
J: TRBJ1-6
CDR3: CASSQLGARGLPNSPLHF
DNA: TGCGCCAGCAGCCAACTCGGGGCAAGGGGCTTACCTAATTCACCCCTCCACTTT

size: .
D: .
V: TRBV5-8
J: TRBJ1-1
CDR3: CASSLGQANTEAFF
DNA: TGTGCCAGCAGCTTGGGGCAAGCTAACACTGAAGCTTTCTTT

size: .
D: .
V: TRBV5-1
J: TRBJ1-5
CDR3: CASSLGGVNQPQHF
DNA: TGCGCCAGCAGCTTAGGAGGGGTGAATCAGCCCCAGCATTTT

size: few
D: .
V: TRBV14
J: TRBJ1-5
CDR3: CASSQDQERPQHF
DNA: TGTGCCAGCAGCCAAGACCAGGAACGGCCCCAGCATTTT

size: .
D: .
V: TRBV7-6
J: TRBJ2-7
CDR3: CASREISGNEQYF
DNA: TGTGCCAGCAGGGAAATATCAGGGAACGAGCAGTACTTC

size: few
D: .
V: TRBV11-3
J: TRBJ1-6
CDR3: CASSPGRGAPLHF
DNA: TGTGCCAGCAGCCCCGGTAGAGGTGCACCCCTCCACTTT

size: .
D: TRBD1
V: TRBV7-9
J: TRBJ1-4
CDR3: CASSLRQGNNEKLFF
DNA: TGTGCCAGCAGCTTAAGACAGGGAAATAATGAAAAACTGTTTTTT

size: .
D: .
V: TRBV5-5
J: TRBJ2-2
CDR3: CASSLYGGANTGELFF
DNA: TGTGCCAGCAGCTTGTACGGCGGGGCGAACACCGGGGAGCTGTTTTTT

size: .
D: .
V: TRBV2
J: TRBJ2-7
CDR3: CASLGRAIRRSSYEQYF
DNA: TGTGCCAGCCTTGGCAGGGCAATAAGGAGGAGCTCCTACGAGCAGTACTTC

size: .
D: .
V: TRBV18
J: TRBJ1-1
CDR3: CASSHSFLNMNTEAFF
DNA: TGTGCCAGCTCCCACAGTTTCCTTAATATGAACACTGAAGCTTTCTTT